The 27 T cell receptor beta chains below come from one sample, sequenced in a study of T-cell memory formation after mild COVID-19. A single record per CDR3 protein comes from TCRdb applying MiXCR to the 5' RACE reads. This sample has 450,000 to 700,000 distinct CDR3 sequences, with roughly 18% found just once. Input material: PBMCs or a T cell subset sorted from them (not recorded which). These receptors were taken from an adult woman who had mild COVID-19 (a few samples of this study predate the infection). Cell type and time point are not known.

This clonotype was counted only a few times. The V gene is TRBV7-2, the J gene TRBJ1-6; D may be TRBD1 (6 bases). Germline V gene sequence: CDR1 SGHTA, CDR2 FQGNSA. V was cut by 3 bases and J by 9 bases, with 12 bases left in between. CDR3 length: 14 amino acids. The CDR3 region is CASSFNREGSPLHF. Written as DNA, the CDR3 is TGTGCCAGCAGCTTTAACAGGGAAGGTTCACCCCTCCACTTT.

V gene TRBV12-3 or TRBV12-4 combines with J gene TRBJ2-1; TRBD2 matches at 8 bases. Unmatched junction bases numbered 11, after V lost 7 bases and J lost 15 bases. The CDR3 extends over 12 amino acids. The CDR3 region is CASTPGGEYAFF. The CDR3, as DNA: TGTGCCAGCACTCCCGGGGGGGAATATGCGTTCTTC.

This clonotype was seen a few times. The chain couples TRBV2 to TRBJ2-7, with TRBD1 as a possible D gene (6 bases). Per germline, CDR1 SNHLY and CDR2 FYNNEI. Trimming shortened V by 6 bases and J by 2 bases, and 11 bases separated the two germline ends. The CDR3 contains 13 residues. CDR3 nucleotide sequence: TGTGCCAGCAGGGGGACATCAACCTACGAGCAGTACTTC. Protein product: CASRGTSTYEQYF.

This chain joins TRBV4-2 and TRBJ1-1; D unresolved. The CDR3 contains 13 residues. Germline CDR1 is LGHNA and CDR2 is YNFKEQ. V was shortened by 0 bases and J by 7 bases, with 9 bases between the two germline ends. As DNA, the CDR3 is TGTGCCAGCAGCCAAGAGGCAGGCAGTGAAGCTTTCTTT. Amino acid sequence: CASSQEAGSEAFF.

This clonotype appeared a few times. The CDR3: CASRSQTNTEAFF. In DNA form, the CDR3 reads TGTGCCAGCAGATCCCAGACGAACACTGAAGCTTTCTTT. The chain employs TRBV11-2 and TRBJ1-1; D is undetermined. Germline values: CDR1 SGHAT, CDR2 FQNNGV. This CDR3 region has 13 residues. The V end lost 6 bases, the J end lost 1 base, and 9 bases lay between the germline ends.

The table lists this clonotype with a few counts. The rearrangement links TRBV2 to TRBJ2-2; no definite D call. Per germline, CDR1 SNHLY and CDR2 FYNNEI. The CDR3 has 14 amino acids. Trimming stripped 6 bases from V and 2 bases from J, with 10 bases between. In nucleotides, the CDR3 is TGTGCCAGCAGAAACGACTTTAACACCGGGGAGCTGTTTTTT. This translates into CASRNDFNTGELFF. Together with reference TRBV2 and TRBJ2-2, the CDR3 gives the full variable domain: EPEVTQTPSHQVTQMGQEVILRCVPISNHLYFYWYRQILGQKVEFLVSFYNNEISEKSEIFDDQFSVERPDGSNFTLKIRSTKLEDSAMYFCASRNDFNTGELFFGEGSRLTVL.

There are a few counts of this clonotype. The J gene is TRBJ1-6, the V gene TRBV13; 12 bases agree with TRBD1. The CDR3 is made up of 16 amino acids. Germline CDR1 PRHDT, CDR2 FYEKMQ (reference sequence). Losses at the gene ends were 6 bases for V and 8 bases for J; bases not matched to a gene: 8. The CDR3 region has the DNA TGTGCCAGCAGGGAAGGGACAGGGGGCGCTTATTCACCCCTCCACTTT. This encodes CASREGTGGAYSPLHF.

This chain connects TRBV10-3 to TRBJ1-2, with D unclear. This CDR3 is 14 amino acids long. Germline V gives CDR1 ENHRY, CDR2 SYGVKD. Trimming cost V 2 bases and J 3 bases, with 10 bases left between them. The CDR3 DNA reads TGTGCCATCAGTGAGGGGGAGGTGGACTATGGCTACACCTTC. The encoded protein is CAISEGEVDYGYTF.

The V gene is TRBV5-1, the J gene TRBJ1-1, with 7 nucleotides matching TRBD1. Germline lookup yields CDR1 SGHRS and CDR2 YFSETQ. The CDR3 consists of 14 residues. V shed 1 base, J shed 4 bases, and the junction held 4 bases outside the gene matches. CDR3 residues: CASSLMTGITEAFF. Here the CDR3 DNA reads TGCGCCAGCAGCTTGATGACAGGGATCACTGAAGCTTTCTTT.

The CDR3 here is CASSLAGLAGGPGNEQFF. The CDR3 DNA reads as TGCGCCAGCAGCTTGGCGGGACTAGCGGGGGGCCCAGGCAATGAGCAGTTCTTC. V and J are TRBV5-1 and TRBJ2-1; 15 bases are a match to TRBD2. The CDR3 covers 18 residues. Germline assignment: CDR1 SGHRS and CDR2 YFSETQ. Losses at the gene ends were 0 bases for V and 6 bases for J; bases not matched to a gene: 7.

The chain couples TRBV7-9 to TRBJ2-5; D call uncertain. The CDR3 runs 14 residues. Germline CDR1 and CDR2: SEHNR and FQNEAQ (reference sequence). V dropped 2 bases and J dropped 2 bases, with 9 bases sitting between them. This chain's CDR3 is CASSLLTIQETQYF. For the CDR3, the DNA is TGTGCCAGCAGCTTATTAACCATTCAAGAGACCCAGTACTTC.

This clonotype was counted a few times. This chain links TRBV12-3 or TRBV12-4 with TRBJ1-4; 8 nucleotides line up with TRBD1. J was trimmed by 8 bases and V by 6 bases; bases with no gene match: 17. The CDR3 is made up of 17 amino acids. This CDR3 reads CASRRTGISKVEEKLFF. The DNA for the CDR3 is TGTGCCAGCAGGCGGACAGGGATCTCCAAGGTTGAAGAAAAACTGTTTTTT.

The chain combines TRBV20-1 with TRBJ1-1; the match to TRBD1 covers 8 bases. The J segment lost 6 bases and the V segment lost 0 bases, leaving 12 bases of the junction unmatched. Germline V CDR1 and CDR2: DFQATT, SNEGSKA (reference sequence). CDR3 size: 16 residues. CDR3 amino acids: CSARDGQGIGFAEAFF. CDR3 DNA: TGCAGTGCTAGAGATGGACAGGGCATAGGTTTCGCTGAAGCTTTCTTT.

CDR3 loop: CSASPGHLNYGYTF. The CDR3 bases are TGCAGTGCTAGTCCGGGACACCTTAACTATGGCTACACCTTC. This sequence joins TRBV20-1 and TRBJ1-2; TRBD1 is a possible D gene (6 bases). CDR1 is DFQATT, CDR2 SNEGSKA, per germline (reference sequence). Trimming removed 3 bases from V and 1 base from J, with 12 bases in between. This CDR3 has 14 residues.

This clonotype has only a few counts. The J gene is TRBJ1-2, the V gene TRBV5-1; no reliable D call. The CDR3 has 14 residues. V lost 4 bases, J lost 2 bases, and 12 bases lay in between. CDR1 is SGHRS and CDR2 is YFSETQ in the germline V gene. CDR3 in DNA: TGCGCCAGCAGCCCGGGAGGGCAGAACTATGGCTACACCTTC. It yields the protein CASSPGGQNYGYTF.

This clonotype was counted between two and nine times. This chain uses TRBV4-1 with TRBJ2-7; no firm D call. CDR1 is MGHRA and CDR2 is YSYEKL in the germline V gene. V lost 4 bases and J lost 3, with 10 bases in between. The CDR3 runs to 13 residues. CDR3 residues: CASSPSMGYEQYF. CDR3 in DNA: TGCGCCAGCAGCCCATCTATGGGCTACGAGCAGTACTTC.

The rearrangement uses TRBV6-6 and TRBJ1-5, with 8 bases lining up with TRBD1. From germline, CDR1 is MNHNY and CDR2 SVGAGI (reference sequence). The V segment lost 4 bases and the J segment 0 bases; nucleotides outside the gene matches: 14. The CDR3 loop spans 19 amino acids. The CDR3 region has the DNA TGTGCCAGCAGTTCCCCGGACAGGGTGGGAGTTTATAGCAATCAGCCCCAGCATTTT. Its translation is CASSSPDRVGVYSNQPQHF.

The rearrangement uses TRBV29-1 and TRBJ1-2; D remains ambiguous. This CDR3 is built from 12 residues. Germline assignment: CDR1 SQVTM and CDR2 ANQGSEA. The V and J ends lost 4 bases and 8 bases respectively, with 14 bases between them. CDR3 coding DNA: TGCAGCGTTGGCGGAGGTCTAGAGGGCTACACCTTC. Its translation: CSVGGGLEGYTF. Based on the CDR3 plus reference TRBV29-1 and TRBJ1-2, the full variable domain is SAVISQKPSRDICQRGTSLTIQCQVDSQVTMMFWYRQQPGQSLTLIATANQGSEATYESGFVIDKFPISRPNLTFSTLTVSNMSPEDSSIYLCSVGGGLEGYTFGSGTRLTVV.

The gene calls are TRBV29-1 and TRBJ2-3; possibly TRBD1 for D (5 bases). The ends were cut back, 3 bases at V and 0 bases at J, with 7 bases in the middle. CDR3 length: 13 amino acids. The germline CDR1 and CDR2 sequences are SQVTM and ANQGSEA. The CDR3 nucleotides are TGCAGCGTTGAGGGGCCGAGCACAGATACGCAGTATTTT. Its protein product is CSVEGPSTDTQYF.

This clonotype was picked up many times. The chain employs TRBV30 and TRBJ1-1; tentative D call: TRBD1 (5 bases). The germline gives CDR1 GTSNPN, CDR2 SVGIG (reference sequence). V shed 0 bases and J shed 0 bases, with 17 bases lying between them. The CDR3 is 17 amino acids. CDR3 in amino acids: CAWSVLGWGKLNTEAFF. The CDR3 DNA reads TGTGCCTGGAGTGTACTCGGTTGGGGGAAATTGAACACTGAAGCTTTCTTT.

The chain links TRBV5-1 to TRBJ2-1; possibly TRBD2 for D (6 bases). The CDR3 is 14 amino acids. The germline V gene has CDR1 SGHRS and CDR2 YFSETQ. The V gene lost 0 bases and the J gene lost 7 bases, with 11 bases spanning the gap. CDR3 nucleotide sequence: TGCGCCAGCAGCTTGGAGCGGGTTGTGAATGAGCAGTTCTTC. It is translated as CASSLERVVNEQFF.

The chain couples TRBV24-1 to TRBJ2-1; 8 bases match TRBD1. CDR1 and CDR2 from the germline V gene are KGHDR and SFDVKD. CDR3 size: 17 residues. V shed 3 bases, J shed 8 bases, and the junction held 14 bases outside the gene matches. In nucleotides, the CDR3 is TGTGCCACCAGTGATAAGTACAGGGGGACCATCTTCGATGAGCAGTTCTTC. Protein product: CATSDKYRGTIFDEQFF.

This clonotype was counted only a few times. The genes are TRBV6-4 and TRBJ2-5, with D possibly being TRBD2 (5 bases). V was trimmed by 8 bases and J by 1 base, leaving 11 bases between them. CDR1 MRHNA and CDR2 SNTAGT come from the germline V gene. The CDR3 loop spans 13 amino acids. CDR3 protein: CASPGIPQETQYF. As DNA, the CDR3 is TGTGCCAGCCCGGGAATACCCCAAGAGACCCAGTACTTC.

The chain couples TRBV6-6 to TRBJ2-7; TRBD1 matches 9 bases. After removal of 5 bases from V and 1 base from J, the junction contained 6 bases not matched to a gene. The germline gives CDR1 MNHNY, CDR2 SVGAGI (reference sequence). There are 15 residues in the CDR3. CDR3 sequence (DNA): TGTGCCAGCAGTGGGGGGACAGGGTCGTCCTACGAGCAGTACTTC. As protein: CASSGGTGSSYEQYF.

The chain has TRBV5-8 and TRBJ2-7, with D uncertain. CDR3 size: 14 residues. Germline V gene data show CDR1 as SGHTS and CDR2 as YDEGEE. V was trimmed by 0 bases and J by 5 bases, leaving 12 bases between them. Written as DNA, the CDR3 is TGTGCCAGCAGCTTGGAACTCCGAGCCGACGAGCAGTACTTC. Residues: CASSLELRADEQYF.

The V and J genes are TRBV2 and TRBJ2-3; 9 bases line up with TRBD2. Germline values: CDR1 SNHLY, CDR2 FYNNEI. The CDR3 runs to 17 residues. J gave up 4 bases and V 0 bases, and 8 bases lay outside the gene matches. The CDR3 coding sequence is TGTGCCAGCAGTGAAGCGTGGGGCGGGAGGGCCGCAGATACGCAGTATTTT. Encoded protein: CASSEAWGGRAADTQYF.

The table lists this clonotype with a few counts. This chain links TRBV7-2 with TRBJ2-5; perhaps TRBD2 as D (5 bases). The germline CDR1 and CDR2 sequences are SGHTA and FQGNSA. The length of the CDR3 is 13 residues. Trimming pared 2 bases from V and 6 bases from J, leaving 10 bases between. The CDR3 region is CASSLSPGKTQYF. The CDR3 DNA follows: TGTGCCAGCAGCTTATCCCCCGGGAAGACCCAGTACTTC.